Each of the 28 T cell receptor beta chains below was sequenced from the same sample in a study of cytomegalovirus exposure and HLA in healthy donors. The PCR was carried out with 60 Vbeta primers and 13 Jbeta primers. Only in-frame clones appear in the TCRdb table, and some are missing; sequencing was by immunoSEQ multiplex PCR. The sample has over 150,000 clones; more than 80% are singletons. Sample: PBMCs. Source of these receptors: a man aged 18 to 29 in good health and CMV-seronegative.

This clone was detected only once. This chain connects TRBV9 to TRBJ1-2; maybe TRBD1 (5 bases). Trimming cost V 0 bases and J 5 bases, with 11 bases left between them. The germline V gene has CDR1 SGDLS and CDR2 YYNGEE. This CDR3 region has 14 residues. Here the CDR3 reads CASSVGQGSYGYTF. The CDR3 nucleotides read TGTGCCAGCAGCGTAGGTCAGGGATCGTATGGCTACACCTTC. Full variable domain (outside the CDR3, taken from reference TRBV9 and TRBJ1-2): DSGVTQTPKHLITATGQRVTLRCSPRSGDLSVYWYQQSLDQGLQFLIQYYNGEERAKGNILERFSAQQFPDLHSELNLSSLELGDSALYFCASSVGQGSYGYTFGSGTRLTVV.

The chain recombines TRBV6-1 with TRBJ1-5; D gene uncertain. The CDR3 extends over 14 amino acids. The germline V gene has CDR1 MNHNS and CDR2 SASEGT. Trimming pared 4 bases from V and 7 bases from J, leaving 14 bases between. The CDR3 sequence is CASSGGIRRQPQHF. CDR3 in DNA: TGTGCCAGCAGTGGCGGGATAAGGCGGCAGCCCCAGCATTTT.

V usage is TRBV2 and J usage is TRBJ2-1, with 10 bases aligning to TRBD1. CDR3 length: 15 residues. Germline CDR1 and CDR2: SNHLY and FYNNEI. V dropped 5 bases and J dropped 5; count of bases not matched to a gene: 6. CDR3 protein: CASSTGTGAHNEQFF. In nucleotides, the CDR3 is TGTGCCAGCAGTACCGGGACAGGGGCGCACAATGAGCAGTTCTTC.

The genes are TRBV5-4 and TRBJ2-7; 7 bases align to TRBD1. Trimming took 3 bases from V and 4 from J; bases not matched to a gene: 4. The CDR3 extends over 13 amino acids. The germline V gene encodes CDR1 SGHNT and CDR2 YYREEE (reference sequence). CDR3 residues: CASSWAGGYEQYF. The CDR3 DNA sequence: TGTGCCAGCAGCTGGGCAGGGGGTTACGAGCAGTACTTC.

The chain joins TRBV7-9 to TRBJ2-7; TRBD2 matches at 12 bases. The CDR3 runs 15 residues. In germline, CDR1 is SEHNR, CDR2 FQNEAQ (reference sequence). Trimming removed 6 bases from V and 0 bases from J; junction bases left unmatched: 3. The CDR3 DNA sequence: TGTGCCAGCAGGTTGACTAGCGGGAGCTCCTACGAGCAGTACTTC. Residues: CASRLTSGSSYEQYF. The whole variable domain, remainder taken from reference TRBV7-9 and TRBJ2-7, is DTGVSQNPRHKITKRGQNVTFRCDPISEHNRLYWYRQTLGQGPEFLTYFQNEAQLEKSRLLSDRFSAERPKGSFSTLEIQRTEQGDSAMYLCASRLTSGSSYEQYFGPGTRLTVT.

This chain uses TRBV29-1 with TRBJ1-2; TRBD1 is a possible D gene (6 bases). Germline CDR1 reads SQVTM; CDR2 reads ANQGSEA. Trimming removed 5 bases at V and 8 bases at J, with 21 bases between. This CDR3 is built from 14 residues. The CDR3 reads CSVTGQRRDAGYTF. Here the CDR3 DNA reads TGCAGCGTTACAGGACAGCGGCGAGATGCGGGCTACACCTTC.

This clone has just one count. V usage is TRBV20-1 and J usage is TRBJ2-1; D may be TRBD2 (5 bases). The germline V gene has CDR1 DFQATT and CDR2 SNEGSKA (reference sequence). Trimming took 5 bases from V and 9 from J, leaving 11 bases between them. The CDR3 extends over 11 amino acids. CDR3 in DNA: TGCAGTGCTTACCGGGGTGGTGAGCAGTTCTTC. This gives the protein CSAYRGGEQFF.

This clone was picked up one time. The chain has TRBV7-8 and TRBJ1-4; TRBD1 aligns across 8 bases. J gave up 8 bases and V 4 bases, and 9 bases lay outside the gene matches. Germline CDR1 is SGHVS and CDR2 is FQNEAQ. CDR3 length: 15 amino acids. In nucleotides, the CDR3 is TGTGCCAGCAGCTGGGGGACAGGCAATTCCGAAAAACTGTTTTTT. Protein product: CASSWGTGNSEKLFF.

V gene TRBV11-3 combines with J gene TRBJ2-7, with D possibly matching TRBD1 (5 bases). CDR1 is SGHNT, CDR2 YENEEA, per germline. V shed 5 bases and J shed 2 bases, with 19 bases lying between them. This CDR3 region has 16 residues. CDR3 sequence: CASSDRWGRTTYEQYF. DNA for the CDR3: TGTGCCAGCAGCGACCGTTGGGGCAGGACAACCTACGAGCAGTACTTC.

This chain uses TRBV9 with TRBJ2-1, with D perhaps matching TRBD2 (5 bases). There are 11 residues in the CDR3. The germline V and J ends were trimmed by 8 bases and 9 bases, with 12 bases remaining between them. From germline, CDR1 is SGDLS and CDR2 YYNGEE. This chain's CDR3 is CASEYGSEQFF. In nucleotides, the CDR3 is TGTGCCAGTGAGTATGGGAGTGAGCAGTTCTTC.

This clone was found a few times. This chain connects TRBV2 to TRBJ1-4, with 7 bases fitting TRBD1. After removal of 2 bases from V and 4 bases from J, the junction contained 4 bases not matched to a gene. The CDR3 sequence is 15 residues long. CDR1 is SNHLY and CDR2 is FYNNEI in the germline V gene. The CDR3 here is CASSEPGQYNEKLFF. The CDR3 bases are TGTGCCAGCAGTGAACCGGGACAGTATAATGAAAAACTGTTTTTT.

This clone has a handful of counts. The chain links TRBV7-9 to TRBJ1-1; no clear D gene. From germline, CDR1 is SEHNR and CDR2 FQNEAQ (reference sequence). V gave up 1 base and J gave up 5 bases, with 8 bases separating them. The CDR3 consists of 13 residues. The CDR3 bases are TGTGCCAGCAGCTTAGGAGCACTAACTGAAGCTTTCTTT. Translated, it gives CASSLGALTEAFF.

This chain joins TRBV2 and TRBJ1-2; tentative D call: TRBD1 (6 bases). CDR1 is SNHLY and CDR2 is FYNNEI in the germline V gene. This CDR3 region has 13 residues. The V end was cut by 8 bases, the J end by 4 bases, with 14 bases between. CDR3 loop: CASVGGRGYGYTF. The CDR3, as DNA: TGTGCCAGCGTCGGGGGGCGAGGCTATGGCTACACCTTC.

The chain carries TRBV6-5 and TRBJ2-7; a weak D match, TRBD2 (7 bases). Germline V CDR1 and CDR2: MNHEY, SVGAGI. Trimming pared 3 bases from V and 6 bases from J, leaving 21 bases between. This CDR3 has 16 residues. The CDR3 bases are TGTGCCAGCAGTTATAGGGGGGGCGTCCTCTATCGCGAGCAGTACTTC. It encodes CASSYRGGVLYREQYF.

The V call is TRBV6-5, the J call TRBJ1-6; 7 bases line up with TRBD1. Germline CDR1 is MNHEY and CDR2 is SVGAGI. This CDR3 is built from 13 residues. The J segment lost 6 bases and the V segment lost 11 bases, leaving 7 bases of the junction unmatched. The CDR3: CASGTALNSPLHF. As DNA, the CDR3 is TGTGCCTCCGGGACAGCGCTTAATTCACCCCTCCACTTT.

The rearrangement links TRBV9 to TRBJ1-1; unclear D gene. The CDR3 totals 15 residues. V lost 4 bases and J lost 0, with 13 bases in between. The germline gives CDR1 SGDLS, CDR2 YYNGEE. The CDR3 protein is CASSTSGGLNTEAFF. As DNA, the CDR3 is TGTGCCAGCAGCACCTCCGGAGGCTTGAACACTGAAGCTTTCTTT.

The genes are TRBV28 and TRBJ1-5; tentatively, D is TRBD1 (5 bases). V gave up 3 bases and J gave up 6 bases, with 12 bases separating them. This CDR3 has 14 residues. Germline V gives CDR1 MDHEN, CDR2 SYDVKM. CDR3 sequence reads: CASSLSDSSQPQHF. The DNA of the CDR3 is TGTGCCAGCAGTTTGAGCGACAGTTCTCAGCCCCAGCATTTT.

The rearrangement joins TRBV5-1 to TRBJ2-7; 9 bases align to TRBD1. CDR1 and CDR2 from the germline V gene are SGHRS and YFSETQ. After removal of 4 bases from V and 2 bases from J, the junction contained 7 bases not matched to a gene. CDR3 length: 15 amino acids. The CDR3 reads CASSPRQGEPYEQYF. DNA for the CDR3: TGCGCCAGCAGCCCCAGACAGGGGGAACCCTACGAGCAGTACTTC.

This clone has more than one count but fewer than ten. J is TRBJ1-2 and V is TRBV5-1; TRBD1 matches 9 bases. V lost 9 bases to trimming and J lost 4 bases; unmatched junction nucleotides: 7. Germline V CDR1 and CDR2: SGHRS, YFSETQ. This CDR3 is built from 13 residues. The CDR3 protein is CATSTGGSYGYTF. The CDR3 nucleotides are TGCGCCACCTCGACAGGGGGGTCCTATGGCTACACCTTC.

The chain has TRBV15 and TRBJ1-5, with 8 bases aligning to TRBD1. CDR1 is LNHNV, CDR2 YYDKDF, per germline (reference sequence). The junction had 1 base not matched to a gene; V was cut back by 5 bases and J by 4 bases. This CDR3 region has 13 residues. CDR3 residues: CATSGDRNQPQHF. CDR3 DNA sequence: TGTGCCACCAGCGGGGACAGGAATCAGCCCCAGCATTTT.

This chain uses TRBV5-1 with TRBJ2-7, with TRBD1 identical over 12 bases. The CDR3 sequence is 17 residues long. CDR1 and CDR2 (germline): SGHRS, YFSETQ. Trimming removed 2 bases from V and 3 bases from J; junction bases left unmatched: 9. The CDR3 here is CASSFSGTGGANYEQYF. In DNA form, the CDR3 reads TGCGCCAGCAGCTTTTCCGGGACAGGGGGCGCCAACTACGAGCAGTACTTC.

The rearrangement links TRBV28 to TRBJ2-7, with TRBD2 identical over 8 bases. The V segment lost 5 bases and the J segment 5 bases; nucleotides outside the gene matches: 8. CDR3 length: 14 amino acids. Germline V lookup: CDR1 MDHEN, CDR2 SYDVKM. Here the CDR3 reads CASSPQAGANEQYF. Here the CDR3 DNA reads TGTGCCAGCAGTCCTCAAGCGGGAGCAAACGAGCAGTACTTC.

This chain connects TRBV6-6 to TRBJ1-2, with TRBD1 as a possible D gene (6 bases). V lost 5 bases and J 13 bases, leaving 23 bases between the germline ends. The germline gives CDR1 MNHNY, CDR2 SVGAGI (reference sequence). This CDR3 contains 14 residues. CDR3 sequence: CASSDTGTRTLSTF. CDR3 sequence (DNA): TGTGCCAGCAGTGATACCGGGACACGGACCCTGAGCACCTTC.

CDR3 sequence reads: CASSPEPGSSTDTQYF. In nucleotides, the CDR3 is TGTGCCAGCAGCCCCGAGCCGGGGTCTAGCACAGATACGCAGTATTTT. The chain is built from TRBV5-6 and TRBJ2-3; a possible D gene is TRBD2 (5 bases). Germline-derived CDR1 and CDR2 are SGHDT and YYEEEE. The CDR3 is made up of 16 amino acids. Trimming stripped 4 bases from V and 0 bases from J, with 15 bases between.

This clone was observed a single time. The chain carries TRBV19 and TRBJ1-5, with D perhaps TRBD1 (6 bases). CDR1 is LNHDA, CDR2 SQIVND, per germline (reference sequence). CDR3 length: 17 residues. Trimming left V 0 bases short and J 3 bases short, with 15 bases between. The DNA for the CDR3 is TGTGCCAGTAGTATAGACAGGGGTTCTAGACTCAATCAGCCCCAGCATTTT. Protein sequence: CASSIDRGSRLNQPQHF. The full variable domain, completed using reference TRBV19 and TRBJ1-5, is DGGITQSPKYLFRKEGQNVTLSCEQNLNHDAMYWYRQDPGQGLRLIYYSQIVNDFQKGDIAEGYSVSREKKESFPLTVTSAQKNPTAFYLCASSIDRGSRLNQPQHFGDGTRLSIL.

This chain joins TRBV2 and TRBJ1-2; a weak D match, TRBD1 (5 bases). The CDR3 runs 14 residues. Germline lookup yields CDR1 SNHLY and CDR2 FYNNEI. Trimming left V 2 bases short and J 1 base short, with 8 bases between. CDR3 sequence (DNA): TGTGCCAGCAGTGAACAGGGTGTTAACTATGGCTACACCTTC. Protein: CASSEQGVNYGYTF. Using reference TRBV2 and TRBJ1-2 for the parts outside the CDR3, the full variable domain is EPEVTQTPSHQVTQMGQEVILRCVPISNHLYFYWYRQILGQKVEFLVSFYNNEISEKSEIFDDQFSVERPDGSNFTLKIRSTKLEDSAMYFCASSEQGVNYGYTFGSGTRLTVV.

The chain carries TRBV5-1 and TRBJ1-2, with D perhaps matching TRBD1 (5 bases). Trimming took 1 base from V and 0 from J, leaving 13 bases between them. The length of the CDR3 is 16 residues. Germline values: CDR1 SGHRS, CDR2 YFSETQ. The CDR3 coding sequence is TGCGCCAGCAGCTTGATCCAGGGCAGCTCTAACTATGGCTACACCTTC. It codes for CASSLIQGSSNYGYTF.

The rearrangement uses TRBV7-9 and TRBJ2-7; D unclear. The V and J ends lost 5 bases and 6 bases respectively, with 14 bases between them. The germline V gene encodes CDR1 SEHNR and CDR2 FQNEAQ (reference sequence). The CDR3 runs 13 residues. Written as DNA, the CDR3 is TGTGCCAGCAGCCCGCCCCGGGTGGGCGAGCAGTACTTC. This gives the protein CASSPPRVGEQYF.